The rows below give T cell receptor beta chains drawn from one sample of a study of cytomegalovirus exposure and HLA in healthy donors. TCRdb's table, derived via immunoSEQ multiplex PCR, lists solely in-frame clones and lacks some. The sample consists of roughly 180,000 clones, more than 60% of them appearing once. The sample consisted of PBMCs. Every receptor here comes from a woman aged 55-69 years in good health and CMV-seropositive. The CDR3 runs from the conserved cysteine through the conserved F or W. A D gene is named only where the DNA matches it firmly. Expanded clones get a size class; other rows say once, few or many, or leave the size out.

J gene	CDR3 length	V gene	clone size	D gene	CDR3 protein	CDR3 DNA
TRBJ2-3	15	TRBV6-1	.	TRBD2	CASSEKEAGVDTQYF	TGTGCCAGCAGTGAAAAAGAAGCGGGGGTTGATACGCAGTATTTT
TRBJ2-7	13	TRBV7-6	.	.	CASSLGLSYEQYF	TGTGCCAGCAGCTTGGGACTTTCCTACGAGCAGTACTTC
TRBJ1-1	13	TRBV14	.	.	CASSLNRATEAFF	TGTGCCAGCAGCTTAAACAGGGCAACTGAAGCTTTCTTT
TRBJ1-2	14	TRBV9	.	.	CASSSAARSYGYTF	TGTGCCAGCAGCTCCGCCGCGCGGTCCTATGGCTACACCTTC
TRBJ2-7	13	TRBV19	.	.	CASKSRETYEQYF	TGTGCCAGTAAGTCGAGGGAAACCTACGAGCAGTACTTC
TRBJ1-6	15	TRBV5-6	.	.	CASRIVGGGGSPLHF	TGTGCCAGCAGAATCGTTGGGGGAGGAGGGTCACCCCTCCACTTT
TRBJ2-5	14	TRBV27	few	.	CASSFSRRGETQYF	TGTGCCAGCAGTTTTAGCAGGAGGGGCGAGACCCAGTACTTC
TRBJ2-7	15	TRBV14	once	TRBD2	CASQRLAGGFSEQYF	TGTGCCAGCCAGAGACTAGCGGGAGGGTTTTCCGAGCAGTACTTC
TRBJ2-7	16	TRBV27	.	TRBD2	CASSLRASGSSYEQYF	TGTGCCAGCAGTTTAAGGGCTAGCGGGAGCTCCTACGAGCAGTACTTC
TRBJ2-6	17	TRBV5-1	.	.	CASSPGFLTSGANVLTF	TGCGCCAGCAGCCCAGGGTTCCTTACCTCTGGGGCCAACGTCCTGACTTTC
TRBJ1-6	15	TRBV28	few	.	CASSKTTGLNSPLHF	TGTGCCAGCAGTAAAACAACAGGGCTAAATTCACCCCTCCACTTT
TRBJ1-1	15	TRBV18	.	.	CASSPPGGRSAEAFF	TGTGCCAGCTCACCACCGGGGGGGCGGAGTGCTGAAGCTTTCTTT
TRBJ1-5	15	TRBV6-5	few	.	CASSYGVGAGQPQHF	TGTGCCAGCAGTTACGGTGTAGGGGCGGGGCAGCCCCAGCATTTT
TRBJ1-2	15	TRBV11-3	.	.	CASSSRTEANYGYTF	TGTGCCAGCAGCTCGAGGACAGAAGCTAACTATGGCTACACCTTC
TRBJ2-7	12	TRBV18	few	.	CASSPNSYEQYF	TGTGCCAGCTCACCAAACAGCTACGAGCAGTACTTC
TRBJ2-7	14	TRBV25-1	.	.	CASSRTASSYEQYF	TGTGCCAGCAGCCGGACAGCGAGCTCCTACGAGCAGTACTTC
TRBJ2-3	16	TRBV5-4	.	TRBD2	CASSPGLAAVTDTQYF	TGTGCCAGCAGCCCGGGACTAGCGGCGGTCACAGATACGCAGTATTTT
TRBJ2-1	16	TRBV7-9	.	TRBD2	CASSLGLAGGNNEQFF	TGTGCCAGCAGCTTGGGACTAGCGGGAGGGAACAATGAGCAGTTCTTC
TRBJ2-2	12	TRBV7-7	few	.	CASSQQTGELFF	TGTGCCAGCAGCCAACAGACCGGGGAGCTGTTTTTT
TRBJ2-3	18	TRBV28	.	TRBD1	CASRQLPPRTGDTDTQYF	TGTGCCAGCAGACAACTACCCCCCAGGACAGGGGACACAGATACGCAGTATTTT
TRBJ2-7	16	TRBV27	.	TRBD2	CASSLGGTSGRLEQYF	TGTGCCAGCAGTTTGGGAGGGACTAGCGGGAGACTCGAGCAGTACTTC
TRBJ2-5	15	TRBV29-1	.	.	CSVDRWGVRGETQYF	TGCAGCGTTGATCGATGGGGGGTAAGAGGGGAGACCCAGTACTTC
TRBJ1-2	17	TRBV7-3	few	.	CASSFGPRGAESYGYTF	TGTGCCAGCAGCTTTGGTCCCCGGGGGGCCGAGTCTTATGGCTACACCTTC
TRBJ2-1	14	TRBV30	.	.	CAYQSGSSYNEQFF	TGTGCCTACCAGAGCGGTAGCTCCTACAATGAGCAGTTCTTC
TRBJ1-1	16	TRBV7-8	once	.	CASSFYPVSMNTEAFF	TGTGCCAGCAGCTTTTATCCGGTCTCCATGAACACTGAAGCTTTCTTT
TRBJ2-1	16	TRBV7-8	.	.	CASSARWGGRSNEQFF	TGTGCCAGCAGCGCGAGATGGGGCGGAAGGTCGAATGAGCAGTTCTTC
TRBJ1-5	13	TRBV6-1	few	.	CASGRLGLQPQHF	TGTGCCAGCGGGAGGCTAGGGCTTCAGCCCCAGCATTTT
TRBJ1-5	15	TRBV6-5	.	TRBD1	CASSADRAHNQPQHF	TGTGCCAGCAGTGCGGACAGGGCGCACAATCAGCCCCAGCATTTT
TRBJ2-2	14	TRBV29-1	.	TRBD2	CSVNSGGHTGELFF	TGCAGCGTAAACAGCGGGGGACACACCGGGGAGCTGTTTTTT
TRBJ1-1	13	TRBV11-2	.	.	CASSLTWSAEAFF	TGTGCCAGCAGCCTCACCTGGAGCGCTGAAGCTTTCTTT
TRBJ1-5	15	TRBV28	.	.	CASSPTGLVNQPQHF	TGTGCCAGCAGCCCGACGGGTCTAGTTAACCAGCCCCAGCATTTT
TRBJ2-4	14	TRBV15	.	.	CATSREVGGGSQYF	TGTGCCACCAGCAGAGAGGTGGGGGGAGGCAGTCAGTACTTC